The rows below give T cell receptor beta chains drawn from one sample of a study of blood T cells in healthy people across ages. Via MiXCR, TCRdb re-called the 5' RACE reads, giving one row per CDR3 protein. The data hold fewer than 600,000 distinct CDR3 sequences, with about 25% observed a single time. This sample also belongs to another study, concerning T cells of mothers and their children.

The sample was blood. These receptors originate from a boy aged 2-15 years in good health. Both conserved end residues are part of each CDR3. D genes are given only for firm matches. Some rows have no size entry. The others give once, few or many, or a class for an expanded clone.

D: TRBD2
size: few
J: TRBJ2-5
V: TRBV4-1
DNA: TGCGCCAGCAGCCAAGTAGCGGGGAAATTGGAGACCCAGTACTTC
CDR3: CASSQVAGKLETQYF

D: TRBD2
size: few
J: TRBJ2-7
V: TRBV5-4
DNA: TGTGCCAGCAGCTTGGGCGGGAGGGAATACGAGCAGTACTTC
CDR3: CASSLGGREYEQYF

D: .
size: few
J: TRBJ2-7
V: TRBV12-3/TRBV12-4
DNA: TGTGCCAGCAGTTTAATCCGGGGGGCCCACGAGCAGTACTTC
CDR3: CASSLIRGAHEQYF

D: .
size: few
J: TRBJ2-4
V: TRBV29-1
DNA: TGCAGCGTTGGGCTGGGTTATGGAGGGGGAAACATTCAGTACTTC
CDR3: CSVGLGYGGGNIQYF

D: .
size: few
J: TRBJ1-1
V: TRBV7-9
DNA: TGTGCCAGCGGGGCGAACACTGAAGCTTTCTTT
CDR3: CASGANTEAFF

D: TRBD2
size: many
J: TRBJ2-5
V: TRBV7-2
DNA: TGTGCCAGCAGCTTAGATAGCGGGGGGACAAAGACCCAGTACTTC
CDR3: CASSLDSGGTKTQYF

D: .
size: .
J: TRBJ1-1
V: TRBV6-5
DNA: TGTGCCAGCAGTTCCGGGGTGAGGGGGGAGAACACTGAAGCTTTCTTT
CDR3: CASSSGVRGENTEAFF

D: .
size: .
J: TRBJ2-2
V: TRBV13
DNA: TGTGCCAGCAGCTTAGATGAGGTGAACACCGGGGAGCTGTTTTTT
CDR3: CASSLDEVNTGELFF

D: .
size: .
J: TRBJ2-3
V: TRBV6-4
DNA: TGTGCCAGCAGTGAAGTGGCCGGGAGAGGGGATACGCAGTATTTT
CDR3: CASSEVAGRGDTQYF

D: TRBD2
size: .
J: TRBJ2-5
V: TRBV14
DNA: TGTGTCAGCAGCCGGGGACTAGTTGAGACCCAGTACTTC
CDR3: CVSSRGLVETQYF

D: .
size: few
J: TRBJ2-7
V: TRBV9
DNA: TGTGCCAGCAGCGTAGCCCGGACCGGGACCCCCGTCGAGCAGTACTTC
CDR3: CASSVARTGTPVEQYF

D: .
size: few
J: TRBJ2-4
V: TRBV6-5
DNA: TGTGCCAGCAAGAGGGGGGACATGCCCAAAAACATTCAGTACTTC
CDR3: CASKRGDMPKNIQYF

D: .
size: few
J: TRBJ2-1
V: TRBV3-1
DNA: TGTGCCAGCAGCCAACTCGGGAGCGCAAGGAGCTCCTACAATGAGCAGTTCTTC
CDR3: CASSQLGSARSSYNEQFF

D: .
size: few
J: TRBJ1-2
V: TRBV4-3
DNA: TGCGCCAGCAGCGAAGCTACAGGGAACTATGGCTACACCTTC
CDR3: CASSEATGNYGYTF

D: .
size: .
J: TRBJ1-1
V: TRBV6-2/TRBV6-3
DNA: TGTGCCAGCAGGAACCAGGGGAGGGGGACTGAAGCTTTCTTT
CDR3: CASRNQGRGTEAFF

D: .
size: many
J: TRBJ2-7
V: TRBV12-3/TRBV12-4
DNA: TGTGCCAGCAGTGGGAGTACCTACGAGCAGTACTTC
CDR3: CASSGSTYEQYF

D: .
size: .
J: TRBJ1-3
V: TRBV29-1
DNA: TGCAGCGTTGAAATTCGGGGGAAGACTGGAAACACCATATATTTT
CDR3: CSVEIRGKTGNTIYF

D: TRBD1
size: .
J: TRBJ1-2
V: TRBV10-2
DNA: TGCGCCAGCAGTGAGCGACAGGGGGCAGGTGGCTACACCTTC
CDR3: CASSERQGAGGYTF

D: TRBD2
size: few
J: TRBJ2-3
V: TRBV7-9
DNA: TGTGCCAGCAGCGCAACTAGCGGGAGCGGGACAGATACGCAGTATTTT
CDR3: CASSATSGSGTDTQYF

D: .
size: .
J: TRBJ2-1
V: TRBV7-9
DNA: TGTGCCAGCAGCTCATCCGGGACGTCTAGGGATGAGCAGTTCTTC
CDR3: CASSSSGTSRDEQFF

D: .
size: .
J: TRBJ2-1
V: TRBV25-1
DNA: TGTGCCAGCAGTGGAGCGGGCAGGGTAAGGCACAATGAGCAGTTCTTC
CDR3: CASSGAGRVRHNEQFF

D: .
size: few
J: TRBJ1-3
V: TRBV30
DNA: TGTGCCTGGAGTGTGTACAATGTAAACACCATATATTTT
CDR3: CAWSVYNVNTIYF

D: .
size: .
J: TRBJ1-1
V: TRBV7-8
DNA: TGTGCCAGCAGCTTGAGTACAGAAATGAACACTGAAGCTTTCTTT
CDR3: CASSLSTEMNTEAFF

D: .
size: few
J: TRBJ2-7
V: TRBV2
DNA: TGTGCCAGCAGTGAATTTATCTACGAGCAGTACTTC
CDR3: CASSEFIYEQYF

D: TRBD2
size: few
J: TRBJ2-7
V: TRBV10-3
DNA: TGTGCCATCAGTGATACTAGCGGGGCCTACGAGCGGTACTTC
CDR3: CAISDTSGAYERYF

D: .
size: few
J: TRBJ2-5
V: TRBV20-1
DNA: TGCAGTGCTAGGCCCAGGTCGCCCCCAGAAGAGACCCAGTACTTC
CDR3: CSARPRSPPEETQYF

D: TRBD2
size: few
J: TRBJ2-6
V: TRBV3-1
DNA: TGTGCCAGCAGACGCGGGGGAAGCTCTGGGGCCAACGTCCTGACTTTC
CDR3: CASRRGGSSGANVLTF

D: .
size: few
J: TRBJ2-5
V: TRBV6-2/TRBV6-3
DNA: TGTGCCAGCAGCCGGAAGCGGGTGGCCCAAGAGACCCAGTACTTC
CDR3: CASSRKRVAQETQYF

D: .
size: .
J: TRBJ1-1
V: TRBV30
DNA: TGTGCCTGGAGGAGGGCGGGAAGGACTGAAGCTTTCTTT
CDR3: CAWRRAGRTEAFF

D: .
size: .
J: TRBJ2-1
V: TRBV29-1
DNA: TGCAGCGTTGCCGCAAGGGGAATGGGCAATGAGCAGTTCTTC
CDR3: CSVAARGMGNEQFF

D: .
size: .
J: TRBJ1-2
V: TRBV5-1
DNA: TGCGCCAGCAGCTTGGAATCCAGAGCTAACTATGGCTACACCTTC
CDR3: CASSLESRANYGYTF

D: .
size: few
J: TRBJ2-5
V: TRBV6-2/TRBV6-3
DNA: TGTGCCAGCAGTTACGACGAGACCCAGTACTTC
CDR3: CASSYDETQYF

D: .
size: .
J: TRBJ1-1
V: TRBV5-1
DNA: TGCGCCAGCAGCCCTTTTCAGGCTATGAACACTGAAGCTTTCTTT
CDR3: CASSPFQAMNTEAFF

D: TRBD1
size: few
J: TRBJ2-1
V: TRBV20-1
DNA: TGCAGTGCTAGAGATCGTTTGGGGGACAGCCTCTACAATGAGCAGTTCTTC
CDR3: CSARDRLGDSLYNEQFF

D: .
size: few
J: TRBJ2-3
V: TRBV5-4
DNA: TGTGCCAGCAGTTACGACTCAGATACGCAGTATTTT
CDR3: CASSYDSDTQYF

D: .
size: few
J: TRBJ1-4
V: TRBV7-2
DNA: TGTGCCAGCAGCTTAGGTTTGGCAGGGCAAAAACTGTTTTTT
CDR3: CASSLGLAGQKLFF

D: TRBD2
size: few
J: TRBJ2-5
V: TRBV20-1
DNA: TGCAGTGCTAAGACTAGCGGGAGGGCCGAGGAGACCCAGTACTTC
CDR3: CSAKTSGRAEETQYF

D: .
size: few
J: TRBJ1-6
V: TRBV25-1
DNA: TGTGCCAGCAGTGAGTCCATAAATTCACCCCTCCACTTT
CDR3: CASSESINSPLHF

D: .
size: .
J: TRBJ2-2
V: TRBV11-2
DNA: TGTGCCAGCAGCTTAGTCCGCCAAACAGGGCCCGGGGAGCTGTTTTTT
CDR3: CASSLVRQTGPGELFF